This T cell receptor (beta chain) was profiled in a study of human T cells and chemical hapten exposure. Original processing methods: Samples contained a median of about 96,000 TCRs, with a range of roughly 20,000 to 690,600. A single record per CDR3 protein comes from TCRdb applying MiXCR to the RACE reads. The V and J calls reflect TCRdb's pipeline rather than the authors' work. This sample yields some 44,000 distinct CDR3 sequences, of which around 9% are seen a single time; 14% to 15% belongs to the top ten. Study-wide results and caveats: With alopecia, donors may have immune responses unlike healthy people's.

Documented time point: patch test 2, 6 weeks after DPC sensitization. Treatment given: therapeutic diphenylcyclopropenone sensitization with weekly scalp DPC. Alopecia patients deemed DPC-suitable, aged 18 to 70, excluding pregnancy. This clonotype was recorded at least ten times. Antigen: not known. This CDR3 is 13 amino acids long. V gave up 3 bases and J gave up 5 bases, with 9 bases separating them. Germline-derived CDR1 and CDR2 are KGHDR and SFDVKD. The rearrangement uses TRBV24-1 and TRBJ1-2, with unresolved D. The sequence derives from a woman between 35 and 50 years old with alopecia areata. Some clones in this sample may be carry-over from other donors' samples. The input for sequencing was whole blood, taken in connection with sensitization to the hapten diphenylcyclopropenone (DPC). Here the CDR3 reads CATSDADGYGYTF. In DNA, the CDR3 is TGTGCCACCAGTGATGCGGACGGTTATGGCTACACCTTC.